These T cell receptor beta chains were read from a single sample in a study of T cell responses to AZD1222 COVID-19 vaccine. Sequencing used immunoSEQ multiplex PCR; TCRdb keeps in-frame clones, though not all of them. There are some 150,000 clones in the sample; 85% to 90% occur only once, and roughly 4% lies in the top ten. Sequenced material: peripheral blood, taken 28 days after the second AZD1222 dose. The source is an adult who received the AZD1222 COVID-19 vaccine. The CDR3 runs from the conserved cysteine through the conserved F or W. Fields, in order: J gene, V gene, clone size, D gene, CDR3 DNA, CDR3 protein. D genes are given only for firm matches. The listing skips clone size in some rows; elsewhere it reads once, few, many or a size class.

TRBJ1-5	TRBV5-1	-	-	TGCGCCAGCAGCCTGGACGGTAGCAATCAGCCCCAGCATTTT	CASSLDGSNQPQHF
TRBJ1-1	TRBV11-2	few	TRBD1	TGTGCCAGCAGCCCTGGACAGGCCGATCGGGATGCTTTCTTT	CASSPGQADRDAFF
TRBJ1-4	TRBV7-6	once	-	TGTGCCAGCAGCTTAGCGCCTGGGGGGGTCTTTGAAAAACTGTTTTTT	CASSLAPGGVFEKLFF
TRBJ2-7	TRBV5-1	-	-	TGCGCCAGCAGCTTGCAGCTCCCCTACGAGCAGTACTTC	CASSLQLPYEQYF
TRBJ2-7	TRBV10-2	-	TRBD2	TGCGCCAGCAAGCGGGGGAAGGCCTACGAGCAGTACTTC	CASKRGKAYEQYF
TRBJ2-3	TRBV5-1	-	TRBD1	TGCGCCAGCAGCCCTGGGACAGCCAGAGGGGATACGCAGTATTTT	CASSPGTARGDTQYF
TRBJ1-2	TRBV5-1	once	TRBD1	TGCGCCAGCAGCTCGGGAGCCAGGGGGCGCTCCTTAAATGGCTACACCTTC	CASSSGARGRSLNGYTF
TRBJ1-1	TRBV3-1/TRBV3-2	-	-	TGTGCCAGCAGCCAAGATCGCGGCACTGAAGCTTTCTTT	CASSQDRGTEAFF
TRBJ1-4	TRBV27	-	TRBD1	TGTGCCAGCAGTACCACCGGGACAGGCCCCATACGTCTTGCGGAACTGTTTTTT	CASSTTGTGPIRLAELFF
TRBJ2-5	TRBV7-2	-	TRBD2	TGTGCCAGCAGCCGCGGGGGGGAAGAGACCCAGTACTTC	CASSRGGEETQYF
TRBJ2-6	TRBV11-2	few	-	TGTGCCAGCAGCTTTCACCAGCCCCCCAACGTCCTGACTTTC	CASSFHQPPNVLTF
TRBJ2-5	TRBV12-5	-	TRBD2	TGTGCTAGCTCCCCCGGACTAGCGGGGTTCTTGGAGACCCAGTACTTC	CASSPGLAGFLETQYF
TRBJ1-1	TRBV30	-	-	TGTGCCTGGAATCGTTTGAACACTGAAGCTTTCTTT	CAWNRLNTEAFF
TRBJ2-6	TRBV3-1/TRBV3-2	-	-	TGTGCCAGCAGCCAAGTAATGGTCTCTGGGGCCAACGTCCTGACTTTC	CASSQVMVSGANVLTF
TRBJ1-1	TRBV6-5	-	-	TGTGCCAGCAGTTACAGCAGGGTTGTTGAAGCTTTCTTT	CASSYSRVVEAFF
TRBJ2-1	TRBV4-1	-	-	TGCGCCAGCAGCCAAGAAGATGAGCAGTTCTTC	CASSQEDEQFF
TRBJ1-1	TRBV7-9	once	-	TGTGCCAGCAGACCGACAGGGAACACTGAAGCTTTCTTT	CASRPTGNTEAFF
TRBJ2-5	TRBV11-2	-	TRBD2	TGTGCCAGCAGCTCTCTAGCGGGGGTCGCCGGGTCCGCCCAGTACTTC	CASSSLAGVAGSAQYF
TRBJ2-2	TRBV11-2	-	-	TGTGCCAGCGTCGGGGGATACACCGGGGAGCTGTTTTTT	CASVGGYTGELFF
TRBJ2-2	TRBV3-1/TRBV3-2	once	TRBD1	TGTGCCAGCAGCCCCATATCCGGGACAGGACATCCCGGGGAGCTGTTTTTT	CASSPISGTGHPGELFF
TRBJ1-1	TRBV4-3	-	-	TGCGCCAGCAGCCAAAACGCAGGGGCGGGGTCGACTGAAGCTTTCTTT	CASSQNAGAGSTEAFF
TRBJ1-1	TRBV6-5	once	-	TGTGCCAGCAGTTTCTCCGACCTACGGGCTGAAGCTTTCTTT	CASSFSDLRAEAFF
TRBJ1-4	TRBV3-1/TRBV3-2	-	-	TGTGCCAGCAGCATCTTTAAGTTGTCCAGATCGGGGGAAAAACTGTTTTTT	CASSIFKLSRSGEKLFF
TRBJ2-3	TRBV24-1	-	-	TGTGCCACCAGTGATTTTGCAGGGACGCAGTATTTT	CATSDFAGTQYF
TRBJ1-2	TRBV20-1	-	TRBD1	TGCAGTGCTAGTCACAGGGGGCAAGGCTATGGCTACACCTTC	CSASHRGQGYGYTF
TRBJ2-1	TRBV6-5	-	TRBD1	TGTGCCAGCAGTTTAACAGGGGTCAATGAGCAGTTCTTC	CASSLTGVNEQFF
TRBJ1-6	TRBV5-8	-	-	TGTGCCAGCAGCTTGGCGGGGAGCTCCTATAATTCACCCCTCCACTTT	CASSLAGSSYNSPLHF
TRBJ2-7	TRBV27	-	-	TGTGCCAGCAGTCTTCACGGGGGAAATCCCTACGAGCAGTACTTC	CASSLHGGNPYEQYF
TRBJ2-1	TRBV11-2	-	-	TGTGCCAGCAGCTTGAGAGGGGAGCAGTTCTTC	CASSLRGEQFF
TRBJ2-5	TRBV19	-	-	TGTGCCAGTAGTAGAGCAGAGACCCAGTACTTC	CASSRAETQYF
TRBJ1-5	TRBV16	-	-	TGTGCCAGCAAGGGGAATAGCAATCAGCCCCAGCATTTT	CASKGNSNQPQHF
TRBJ1-6	TRBV27	-	-	TGTGCCAGCAGTACCCAAAATTCACCCCTCCACTTT	CASSTQNSPLHF
TRBJ2-5	TRBV6-5	-	TRBD2	TGTGCCAGCAGTTACTGGGGGGGAGAGACCCAGTACTTC	CASSYWGGETQYF
TRBJ1-3	TRBV3-1/TRBV3-2	-	TRBD1	TGTGCCAGCAGCCAAAAGGGGGCAAAAGGAAACACCATATATTTT	CASSQKGAKGNTIYF
TRBJ1-2	TRBV5-1	-	-	TGCGCCAGCAGTTACATGGGCTATGGCTACACCTTC	CASSYMGYGYTF
TRBJ1-4	TRBV19	few	-	TGTGCCAGTAGGGCGGGCACCCGAGGAGATGAAAAACTGTTTTTT	CASRAGTRGDEKLFF
TRBJ1-3	TRBV6-6	-	TRBD1	TGTGCCAGCCGGGACAGTGGAAACACCATATATTTT	CASRDSGNTIYF
TRBJ2-7	TRBV6-5	-	-	TGTGCCAGCAGTTACGCGGAGCGGAGCTCCTACGAGCAGTACTTC	CASSYAERSSYEQYF
TRBJ2-1	TRBV9	once	-	TGTGCCAGCAGCGTGGCGGACTCCTACTACAATGAGCAGTTCTTC	CASSVADSYYNEQFF
TRBJ2-2	TRBV10-3	-	TRBD2	TGTGCCATCAGTGAGATCGGGACTAGCGGGGGGCCCTCTCTTACCGGGGAGCTGTTTTTT	CAISEIGTSGGPSLTGELFF
TRBJ2-5	TRBV27	-	-	TGTGCCACACGAAGGCCGGGGGGCGAGACCCAGTACTTC	CATRRPGGETQYF
TRBJ1-6	TRBV7-2	-	TRBD1	TGTGCCAGCAGCAGGCAATACACAGGGGGAAGTTCACCCCTCCACTTT	CASSRQYTGGSSPLHF
TRBJ1-6	TRBV5-6	-	-	TGTGCCAGCAGCGCGGTGGTGGCGGGGAATTCACCCCTCCACTTT	CASSAVVAGNSPLHF
TRBJ1-5	TRBV2	-	-	TGTGCCAGCAGTCCCGGGACTTTAAGCAATCAGCCCCAGCATTTT	CASSPGTLSNQPQHF
TRBJ1-6	TRBV7-2	-	TRBD1	TGTGCCGGCGCACAGGGGCGTAATTCACCCCTCCACTTT	CAGAQGRNSPLHF
TRBJ2-2	TRBV7-3	-	-	TGTGCCAGCAGCACCCTGTCCGGGGAGCTGTTTTTT	CASSTLSGELFF
TRBJ1-2	TRBV19	-	-	TGTGCCAGTAGTAGCCTCCACGGAGCGGGATCGAACTATGGCTACACCTTC	CASSSLHGAGSNYGYTF
TRBJ2-5	TRBV28	-	-	TGTGCCAGCAGTTCCCCCGGGCCCCCGGCCCCACAAGAGACCCAGTACTTC	CASSSPGPPAPQETQYF
TRBJ1-1	TRBV7-6	-	-	TGTGCCAGCATCCGAAGGGGGGGCAGGGGCACTGAAGCTTTCTTT	CASIRRGGRGTEAFF
TRBJ2-2	TRBV24-1	-	-	TGTGCCACCAGTCCCGCAGTTGGTAGAGGAGAGACCGGGGAGCTGTTTTTT	CATSPAVGRGETGELFF
TRBJ2-5	TRBV7-8	once	TRBD2	TGTGCCAGCAGCGAGCGGGGGCTCTCCTGGGATACCCAGTACTTC	CASSERGLSWDTQYF
TRBJ1-2	TRBV7-9	-	-	TGTGCCAGCAGCTTAGCGCTAGTGGGTGGCTACACCTTC	CASSLALVGGYTF
TRBJ2-3	TRBV4-1	-	-	TGCGCCAGCAGCCAGATCGGGGCAGATACGCAGTATTTT	CASSQIGADTQYF
TRBJ2-1	TRBV11-2	-	TRBD1	TGTGCCAGCAGCTTAGGGACCCCGGGACAGGGGATTGAGCAGTTCTTC	CASSLGTPGQGIEQFF
TRBJ1-1	TRBV3-1/TRBV3-2	-	-	TGTGCCAGCAGCCACGGGAGTGGGACTGAAGCTTTCTTT	CASSHGSGTEAFF
TRBJ1-1	TRBV4-2	-	-	TGTGCCAGCAGCCAAGAAGGGCCTGAAGCTTTCTTT	CASSQEGPEAFF
TRBJ1-2	TRBV11-2	once	-	TGTGCCAGCAGCTTAGACGGATCTAACTATGGCTACACCTTC	CASSLDGSNYGYTF
TRBJ2-1	TRBV19	-	-	TGTGCCAGTAGTCAGGGGACTTCGAGACGATATGAGCAGTTCTTC	CASSQGTSRRYEQFF
TRBJ2-1	TRBV6-5	-	TRBD2	TGTGCCAGCAGTTACGCGGGGGTCGCATTTAATGAGCAGTTCTTC	CASSYAGVAFNEQFF